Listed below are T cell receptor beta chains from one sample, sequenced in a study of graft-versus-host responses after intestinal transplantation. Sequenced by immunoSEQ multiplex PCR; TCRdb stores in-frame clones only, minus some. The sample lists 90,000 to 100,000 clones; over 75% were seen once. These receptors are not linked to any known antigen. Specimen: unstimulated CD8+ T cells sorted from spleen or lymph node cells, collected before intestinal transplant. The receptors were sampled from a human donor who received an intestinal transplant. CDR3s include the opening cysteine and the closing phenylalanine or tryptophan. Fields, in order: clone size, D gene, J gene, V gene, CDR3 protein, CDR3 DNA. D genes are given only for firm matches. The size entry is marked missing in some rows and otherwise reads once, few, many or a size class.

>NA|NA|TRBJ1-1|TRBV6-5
CASSYSQRNTEAFF
TGTGCCAGCAGTTACTCGCAGCGGAACACTGAAGCTTTCTTT
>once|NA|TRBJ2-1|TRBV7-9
CASSLAGSSYNEQFF
TGTGCCAGCAGCTTAGCCGGGAGCTCCTACAATGAGCAGTTCTTC
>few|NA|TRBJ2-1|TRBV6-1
CASRSGVDEQFF
TGTGCCAGCAGATCGGGGGTAGATGAGCAGTTCTTC
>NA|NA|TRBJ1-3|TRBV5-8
CASSQRGWPGNTIYF
TGTGCCAGCAGCCAACGAGGATGGCCTGGAAACACCATATATTTT
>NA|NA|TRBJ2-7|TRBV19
CASSTGVSYEQYF
TGTGCCAGTAGTACCGGGGTCTCCTACGAGCAGTACTTC
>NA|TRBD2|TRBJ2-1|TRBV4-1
CASSQGWGGSYNEQFF
TGCGCCAGCAGCCAAGGATGGGGGGGCTCCTACAATGAGCAGTTCTTC
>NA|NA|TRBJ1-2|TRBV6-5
CASSYSGGRYGYTF
TGTGCCAGCAGTTACTCTGGGGGCCGTTATGGCTACACCTTC
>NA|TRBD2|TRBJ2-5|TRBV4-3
CASSQDRASGQETQYF
TGCGCCAGCAGCCAAGATAGGGCTAGCGGCCAAGAGACCCAGTACTTC
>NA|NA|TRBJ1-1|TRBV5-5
CASSFLGGRDTEAFF
TGTGCCAGCAGCTTTCTGGGGGGGAGGGACACTGAAGCTTTCTTT
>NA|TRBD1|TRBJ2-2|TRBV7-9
CASAPSFNRGRFTGELFF
TGTGCCAGCGCCCCCTCATTTAACAGGGGGCGTTTCACCGGGGAGCTGTTTTTT
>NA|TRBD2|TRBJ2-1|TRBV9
CASSVVAGDNNEQFF
TGTGCCAGCAGCGTAGTAGCGGGAGACAACAATGAGCAGTTCTTC
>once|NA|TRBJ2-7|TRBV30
CAWSPSSEQYF
TGTGCCTGGAGCCCATCTAGTGAGCAGTACTTC
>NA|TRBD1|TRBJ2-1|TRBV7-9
CASSLTAGGHYNEQFF
TGTGCCAGCAGCTTAACGGCAGGGGGCCACTACAATGAGCAGTTCTTC
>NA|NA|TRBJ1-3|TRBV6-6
CASSYGAFSGNTIYF
TGTGCCAGCAGTTACGGGGCCTTCTCTGGAAACACCATATATTTT
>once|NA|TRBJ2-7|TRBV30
CAWTDYPSYEQYF
TGTGCCTGGACCGACTACCCCTCCTACGAGCAGTACTTC
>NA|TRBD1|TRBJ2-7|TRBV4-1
CASSPQGLGIYEQYF
TGCGCCAGCAGCCCACAGGGGCTCGGGATCTACGAGCAGTACTTC
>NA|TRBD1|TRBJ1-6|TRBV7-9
CASSPVQGDSPLHF
TGTGCCAGCAGCCCGGTACAGGGGGATTCACCCCTCCACTTT
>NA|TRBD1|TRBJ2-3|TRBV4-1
CASSQVTGENTQYF
TGCGCCAGCAGCCAAGTTACAGGGGAAAATACGCAGTATTTT
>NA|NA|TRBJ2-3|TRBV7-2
CASSQRRDTQYF
TGTGCCAGCAGCCAGCGGAGAGATACGCAGTATTTT
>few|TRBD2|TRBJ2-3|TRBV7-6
CASSLAGGPTDTQYF
TGTGCCAGCAGCTTAGCGGGAGGGCCTACAGATACGCAGTATTTT
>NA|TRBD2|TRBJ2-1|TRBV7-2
CASSSSGTSTYNEQFF
TGTGCCAGCAGCTCCTCCGGGACTAGTACCTACAATGAGCAGTTCTTC
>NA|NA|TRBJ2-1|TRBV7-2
CASSLGVSNEQFF
TGTGCCAGCAGCTTAGGAGTCTCCAATGAGCAGTTCTTC
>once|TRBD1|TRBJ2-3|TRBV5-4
CASSSYGQVPDTQYF
TGTGCCAGCAGCTCATACGGACAGGTACCAGATACGCAGTATTTT
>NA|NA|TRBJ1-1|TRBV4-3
CASSQDGVMGGNTEAFF
TGCGCCAGCAGCCAAGATGGTGTGATGGGGGGGAACACTGAAGCTTTCTTT